Below, 24 T cell receptor beta chains from the same sample are listed, as sequenced in a study of tumor-infiltrating lymphocytes in primary liver carcinoma. Blood RNA came from unsorted whole blood; germline DNA was also extracted. Synthesis of TCR beta cDNA was carried out from about 0.55 ug total RNA with a constant-region primer. Investigators got TCR beta libraries out of three nested multiplex PCR rounds, done with slightly modified ARM-PCR. Both of the initial two PCR rounds ran for roughly 10 cycles and employed TRBV1-TRBV30 forward primers alongside a C-beta reverse primer. TCRdb analysed the multiplex PCR reads with MiXCR anew, one entry per CDR3 protein. The sample has over 250,000 distinct CDR3 sequences, nearly 60% seen once. The sample consisted of peripheral blood. Receptors were obtained from a woman in her thirties with primary liver carcinoma and hepatitis B virus infection.

This clonotype was found a few times. This rearrangement joins TRBV7-9 to TRBJ1-4; TRBD1 agrees at 7 bases. Germline V lookup: CDR1 SEHNR, CDR2 FQNEAQ (reference sequence). With V trimmed by 8 bases and J by 4 bases, 10 bases remained unmatched. This CDR3 is built from 15 residues. The CDR3 DNA sequence: TGTGCCAGCGCCAACACCGGGACAGATAATGAAAAACTGTTTTTT. It is translated as CASANTGTDNEKLFF.

A remark on this clonotype: One end of the junction is discordant with germline, which a read error may explain. This chain connects TRBV11-2 to TRBJ2-3; 8 positions agree with TRBD1. Germline-derived CDR1 and CDR2 are SGHAT and FQNNGV. The CDR3 is 15 residues long. Here the CDR3 DNA reads TGTGCCAGCGGCTTTGGGGACAGGAGAGGGGATATGCAGTATTTT. It is translated as CASGFGDRRGDMQYF. The whole variable domain, filled in from reference TRBV11-2 and TRBJ2-3, reads EAGVAQSPRYKIIEKRQSVAFWCNPISGHATLYWYQQILGQGPKLLIQFQNNGVVDDSQLPKDRFSAERLKGVDSTLKIQPAKLEDSAVYLCASGFGDRRGDMQYFGPGTRLTVL.

This clonotype showed up many times. The CDR3 protein is CSVQGGWNEQFF. DNA of the CDR3: TGCAGCGTGCAGGGGGGATGGAATGAGCAGTTCTTC. This chain uses TRBV29-1 with TRBJ2-1; tentative D call: TRBD1 (7 bases). Germline CDR1 reads SQVTM; CDR2 reads ANQGSEA. The CDR3 is 12 amino acids. V was clipped by 6 bases and J by 7 bases, with 13 bases between them.

The sample holds one count of this clonotype. The chain joins TRBV29-1 to TRBJ2-2, with D possibly matching TRBD2 (5 bases). The CDR3 runs 15 residues. Germline CDR1 is SQVTM and CDR2 is ANQGSEA. V was pared by 6 bases and J by 0 bases, with 14 bases between. CDR3 DNA sequence: TGCAGCGTCGTCCCCCAGGAGGCGAACACCGGGGAGCTGTTTTTT. Residues: CSVVPQEANTGELFF.

The count of this clonotype is one. The V call is TRBV11-2, the J call TRBJ2-1; D is perhaps TRBD1 (5 bases). Trimming pared 3 bases from V and 6 bases from J, leaving 21 bases between. The CDR3 spans 17 residues. Germline values: CDR1 SGHAT, CDR2 FQNNGV. CDR3 region: CASSFLGVSLHGNEQFF. The CDR3 nucleotides read TGTGCCAGCAGCTTCCTAGGGGTGAGCCTCCATGGCAATGAGCAGTTCTTC.

The chain carries TRBV2 and TRBJ2-1; tentatively, D is TRBD1 (6 bases). V dropped 4 bases and J dropped 1 base, with 8 bases sitting between them. The length of the CDR3 is 14 residues. Germline lookup yields CDR1 SNHLY and CDR2 FYNNEI. The CDR3 is CASSVDRSYNEQFF. The CDR3 DNA reads TGTGCCAGCAGTGTTGACAGGTCCTACAATGAGCAGTTCTTC.

With regard to this clonotype: Germline is not matched at one junction end, which may reflect a read error. This chain links TRBV28 with TRBJ1-2, with 8 positions matching TRBD1. From germline, CDR1 is MDHEN and CDR2 SYDVKM. The CDR3 has 15 amino acids. The chain's CDR3 is CANSTGTGLVYGYTF. Written as DNA, the CDR3 is TGTGCCAACAGTACCGGGACAGGATTAGTTTATGGCTACACCTTC.

To note about this clonotype: This could be a read error, since a much larger clone is one nucleotide away. The chain links TRBV4-1 to TRBJ2-2; 7 positions agree with TRBD1. The CDR3 runs to 18 residues. After removal of 4 bases from V and 4 bases from J, the junction contained 15 bases not matched to a gene. Germline-derived CDR1 and CDR2 are MGHRA and YSYEKL. The CDR3 DNA follows: TGCGCCAGCAGCCCCACGAGGACAGGCGCCGCGATCACCGGGGAGCTGTTTTTT. Protein sequence: CASSPTRTGAAITGELFF.

This clonotype was counted between two and nine times. The chain recombines TRBV14 with TRBJ2-1; TRBD2 matches 7 bases. J gave up 10 bases and V 4 bases, and 7 bases lay outside the gene matches. This CDR3 spans 13 amino acids. The V gene's germline CDR1 is SGHDN and CDR2 FVKESK. The CDR3 region is CASSRVASGEQFF. In nucleotides, the CDR3 is TGTGCCAGCAGCCGCGTAGCTAGCGGCGAGCAGTTCTTC.

As to this clonotype: A junction end diverges from the germline sequence, so it may reflect a read error. CDR3 bases: TGTGCCAGCAGCCTCCAGGGGGCCACTGAAACTTTCTTT. This codes for CASSLQGATETFF. The chain couples TRBV5-8 to TRBJ1-1, with 8 bases lining up with TRBD1. The CDR3 covers 13 residues. Looked up from germline, CDR1 is SGHTS and CDR2 is YDEGEE.

Points on this clonotype: Its ends do not fully match the called genes, so a read error is possible. The chain carries TRBV11-2 and TRBJ2-7; D is possibly TRBD2 (5 bases). This CDR3 has 13 amino acids. Germline V gene data show CDR1 as SGHAT and CDR2 as FQNNGV. CDR3 nucleotides: TGTGTCAGCGGTCCCCCGAGCTCCTACGAGCAGTACTTC. Its protein is CVSGPPSSYEQYF.

The rearrangement uses TRBV5-8 and TRBJ2-1; 10 nucleotides line up with TRBD2. V trimming: 5 bases; J trimming: 8 bases; junction bases outside the gene matches: 7. Germline V gives CDR1 SGHTS, CDR2 YDEGEE. The CDR3 runs 14 residues. CDR3 loop: CASSLAGGWYEQFF. As DNA, the CDR3 is TGTGCCAGCAGTTTAGCGGGAGGATGGTATGAGCAGTTCTTC.

This clonotype came up a few times. The rearrangement uses TRBV12-3 or TRBV12-4 and TRBJ2-7; D may match TRBD1 or TRBD2 (5 bases each). The CDR3 runs to 14 residues. V was pared by 3 bases and J by 2 bases, with 11 bases between. The CDR3 is CASSFGLGAYEQYF. Here the CDR3 DNA reads TGTGCCAGCAGTTTCGGTCTGGGGGCCTACGAGCAGTACTTC.

On this clonotype itself: With a much larger clone just one base away, this may be a read error. The chain links TRBV6-6 to TRBJ2-7; D unclear. This CDR3 comprises 13 residues. Germline assignment: CDR1 MNHNY and CDR2 SVGAGI (reference sequence). CDR3 DNA: TGTACCAGCAGTTACGCCACCTCCTACGAGCAGTACTTC. Its translation is CTSSYATSYEQYF.

This clonotype came up once. A much larger clonotype is one base distant, so this may be a read error. The chain combines TRBV12-3 or TRBV12-4 with TRBJ2-7, with D tentatively TRBD2 (5 bases). CDR3 length equals 15 residues. Deletions cut 6 bases from V and 2 bases from J, with 17 bases between. CDR3 in amino acids: CASSRTGIQAYEQYF. CDR3 DNA sequence: TGTGCCAGCAGCCGTACCGGGATCCAAGCCTACGAGCAGTACTTC.

The V gene is TRBV12-3 or TRBV12-4, the J gene TRBJ1-6; TRBD1 matches at 8 bases. The ends lost 3 bases at V and 6 bases at J; junction bases unmatched: 1. This CDR3 has 14 amino acids. This CDR3 reads CASSLGQVNSPLHF. The CDR3 DNA reads TGTGCCAGCAGTTTGGGACAGGTTAATTCACCCCTCCACTTT.

As to this clonotype: This may be a read error, as it is one base from a much larger clone. The DNA for the CDR3 is TGCAGCGGACGGGGCACTGAAGCTTTCTTT. Residues: CSGRGTEAFF. The chain is built from TRBV29-1 and TRBJ1-1, with D unresolved. Germline V gene data show CDR1 as SQVTM and CDR2 as ANQGSEA. V lost 7 bases and J lost 4, with 7 bases in between. The CDR3 covers 10 residues.

Details on this clonotype: The junction and the germline gene differ at one end; a read error may be behind it. J is TRBJ2-6 and V is TRBV6-1, with a tentative D call TRBD2 (6 bases). CDR3 size: 15 residues. Germline lookup yields CDR1 MNHNS and CDR2 SASEGT. For the CDR3, the DNA is TGTGCCAGCCATACTCGGGGGTCTGGGACCAACGTCCTGACTTTC. Encoded protein: CASHTRGSGTNVLTF.

This clonotype was observed a few times. J is TRBJ2-1 and V is TRBV4-2, with unresolved D. Trimming took off 5 bases at V and 6 bases at J, with 11 bases between the two ends. Per the germline V gene, CDR1 is LGHNA and CDR2 is YNFKEQ. This CDR3 region has 13 residues. The CDR3 DNA reads as TGTGCCAGCAGCGACCTTCGGCCCAATGAGCAGTTCTTC. Protein: CASSDLRPNEQFF.

This clonotype was detected a few times. The chain links TRBV5-6 to TRBJ2-5; D is ambiguous. The CDR3 has 13 amino acids. Germline CDR1 reads SGHDT; CDR2 reads YYEEEE. Trimming stripped 2 bases from V and 5 bases from J, with 10 bases between. The chain's CDR3 is CASSLREDETQYF. The DNA of the CDR3 is TGTGCCAGCAGCTTAAGGGAAGACGAGACCCAGTACTTC.

The rearrangement links TRBV6-6 to TRBJ2-5, with 8 bases matching TRBD1. The CDR3 is made up of 17 amino acids. Germline V CDR1 and CDR2: MNHNY, SVGAGI (reference sequence). The junction had 19 bases not matched to a gene; V was cut back by 8 bases and J by 5 bases. Here the CDR3 DNA reads TGTGCCAGCTACTCCGGGGTGGGAAAGACAGGGGTGGAGACCCAGTACTTC. This codes for CASYSGVGKTGVETQYF.

The chain joins TRBV7-8 to TRBJ2-2; TRBD2 agrees at 7 bases. CDR3 length equals 18 residues. The V gene end was trimmed by 4 bases and the J gene end by 4 bases; junction bases not matched to a gene: 15. Per germline, CDR1 SGHVS and CDR2 FQNEAQ. DNA of the CDR3: TGTGCCAGCAGCTCGTGGCTAGGCGGGAGTCGTTTCACCGGGGAGCTGTTTTTT. This translates into CASSSWLGGSRFTGELFF.

This clonotype was found once. This may come from a read error, since a much larger clone is one base off. J is TRBJ2-3 and V is TRBV7-8; 14 bases align to TRBD2. Trimming removed 5 bases from V and 8 bases from J; junction bases left unmatched: 6. The CDR3 spans 15 residues. Germline-derived CDR1 and CDR2 are SGHVS and FQNEAQ. CDR3 in amino acids: CASSGGTSGRPTQYF. In nucleotides, the CDR3 is TGTGCCAGCAGCGGAGGGACTAGCGGGAGACCTACGCAGTATTTT.

The chain couples TRBV5-4 to TRBJ1-5, with no clear D. The CDR3 length is 12 residues. Germline lookup yields CDR1 SGHNT and CDR2 YYREEE (reference sequence). The V gene lost 5 bases and the J gene lost 4 bases, with 7 bases spanning the gap. Written as DNA, the CDR3 is TGTGCCAGCAGTTTGCCGAATCAGCCCCAGCATTTT. This encodes CASSLPNQPQHF.